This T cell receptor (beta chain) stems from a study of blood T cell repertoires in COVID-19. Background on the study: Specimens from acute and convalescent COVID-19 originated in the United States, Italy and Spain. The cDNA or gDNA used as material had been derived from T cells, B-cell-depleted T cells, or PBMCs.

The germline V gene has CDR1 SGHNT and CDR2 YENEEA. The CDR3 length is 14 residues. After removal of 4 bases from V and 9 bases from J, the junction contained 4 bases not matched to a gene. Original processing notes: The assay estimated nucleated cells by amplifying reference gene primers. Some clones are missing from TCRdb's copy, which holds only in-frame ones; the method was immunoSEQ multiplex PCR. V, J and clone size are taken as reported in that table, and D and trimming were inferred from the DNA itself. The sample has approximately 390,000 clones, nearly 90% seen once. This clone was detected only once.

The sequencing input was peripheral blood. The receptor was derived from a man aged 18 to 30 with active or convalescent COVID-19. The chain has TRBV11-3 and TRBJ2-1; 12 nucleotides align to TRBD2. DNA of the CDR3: TGTGCCAGCAGCTCACTAGCGGGGGGCTTTGAGCAGTTCTTC. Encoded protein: CASSSLAGGFEQFF.